The 13 T cell receptor beta chains below were found in one sample sequenced in a study of blood T cell repertoires in COVID-19. TCRdb's table, derived via immunoSEQ multiplex PCR, lists solely in-frame clones and lacks some. The sample lists approximately 240,000 clones, around 85% occurring once. Sequencing was done on a sample of PBMCs or T cells enriched from blood (not recorded which). The receptors stem from a woman in her forties or fifties in a cohort exposed to, infected with or recovered from COVID-19 (not recorded which).

V and J are TRBV4-2 and TRBJ2-5; 8 bases are shared with TRBD2. Germline V gene data show CDR1 as LGHNA and CDR2 as YNFKEQ. The trim removed 1 base at V and 0 bases at J, leaving 4 bases unmatched. The CDR3 totals 16 residues. CDR3 sequence reads: CASSQATSVYQETQYF. The CDR3 DNA reads TGTGCCAGCAGCCAAGCGACTAGCGTGTACCAAGAGACCCAGTACTTC.

This clone has only a few counts. The chain employs TRBV4-3 and TRBJ1-4, with 11 bases identical to TRBD1. This CDR3 region has 16 residues. V shed 2 bases and J 7 bases; nucleotides not matched to a gene: 6. CDR1 is LGHNA and CDR2 is YSLEER in the germline V gene. CDR3 in amino acids: CASSQSHGTGGEKLFF. The CDR3 nucleotides are TGCGCCAGCAGCCAATCCCACGGGACAGGGGGTGAAAAACTGTTTTTT.

The chain employs TRBV5-1 and TRBJ2-3; D perhaps matches TRBD2 (6 bases). V lost 0 bases and J lost 4, with 9 bases in between. CDR3 length: 14 residues. Per the germline V gene, CDR1 is SGHRS and CDR2 is YFSETQ. The CDR3 DNA sequence: TGCGCCAGCAGCTTGGAAAGGGAGGCAGATACGCAGTATTTT. Its translation: CASSLEREADTQYF.

The J gene is TRBJ1-5, the V gene TRBV19; D possibly corresponds to TRBD1 (5 bases). The length of the CDR3 is 15 residues. The V gene's germline CDR1 is LNHDA and CDR2 SQIVND (reference sequence). Trimming cost V 1 base and J 3 bases, with 10 bases left between them. The CDR3, as DNA: TGTGCCAGTAGTATAGTAGTACAGGCCAATCAGCCCCAGCATTTT. It yields the protein CASSIVVQANQPQHF.

The rearrangement joins TRBV6-5 to TRBJ1-4, with D unresolved. Trimming left V 5 bases short and J 4 bases short, with 8 bases between. Germline V gives CDR1 MNHEY, CDR2 SVGAGI. The CDR3 has 13 residues. CDR3 loop: CASSLRGNEKLFF. The CDR3 region has the DNA TGTGCCAGCAGTCTACGAGGTAATGAAAAACTGTTTTTT.

The chain is built from TRBV9 and TRBJ2-3, with D maybe TRBD2 (5 bases). Germline V gene data show CDR1 as SGDLS and CDR2 as YYNGEE. V lost 0 bases and J 1 base, leaving 9 bases between the germline ends. The CDR3 is made up of 15 amino acids. The CDR3 here is CASSVGARGTDTQYF. In DNA, the CDR3 is TGTGCCAGCAGCGTAGGGGCGAGGGGCACAGATACGCAGTATTTT. The entire variable domain, with the rest obtained from reference TRBV9 and TRBJ2-3, is as follows: DSGVTQTPKHLITATGQRVTLRCSPRSGDLSVYWYQQSLDQGLQFLIQYYNGEERAKGNILERFSAQQFPDLHSELNLSSLELGDSALYFCASSVGARGTDTQYFGPGTRLTVL.

This chain links TRBV11-2 with TRBJ1-6, with D uncertain. V gave up 1 base and J gave up 5 bases, with 6 bases separating them. This CDR3 region has 14 residues. The germline CDR1 and CDR2 sequences are SGHAT and FQNNGV. The CDR3 region is CASSLGQNNSPLHF. In nucleotides, the CDR3 is TGTGCCAGCAGCTTAGGGCAGAATAATTCACCCCTCCACTTT. Using reference TRBV11-2 and TRBJ1-6 for the parts outside the CDR3, the full variable domain is EAGVAQSPRYKIIEKRQSVAFWCNPISGHATLYWYQQILGQGPKLLIQFQNNGVVDDSQLPKDRFSAERLKGVDSTLKIQPAKLEDSAVYLCASSLGQNNSPLHFGNGTRLTVT.

This chain links TRBV20-1 with TRBJ2-1; D is perhaps TRBD1 (6 bases). The CDR3 has 14 amino acids. Germline V gene lookup returns CDR1 DFQATT and CDR2 SNEGSKA (reference sequence). The V gene lost 3 bases and the J gene lost 7 bases, with 16 bases spanning the gap. The CDR3 sequence is CSASGVQGLNEQFF. CDR3 DNA: TGCAGTGCTAGTGGAGTTCAGGGGTTGAATGAGCAGTTCTTC.

V gene TRBV5-4 combines with J gene TRBJ1-2, with 7 bases that match TRBD1. V gave up 3 bases and J gave up 7 bases; unmatched junction bases: 6. CDR1 SGHNT and CDR2 YYREEE come from the germline V gene (reference sequence). This CDR3 is built from 13 residues. The CDR3 is CASSSDRRGGYTF. The DNA for the CDR3 is TGTGCCAGCAGCTCGGACAGGAGGGGTGGCTACACCTTC.

The chain combines TRBV12-3 or TRBV12-4 with TRBJ1-2, with D tentatively TRBD1 (6 bases). V was pared by 6 bases and J by 14 bases, with 22 bases between. This CDR3 spans 13 amino acids. Here the CDR3 reads CASSDRDTGHPTF. CDR3 sequence (DNA): TGTGCCAGCAGCGACCGGGACACCGGGCATCCTACCTTC.

The chain combines TRBV4-2 with TRBJ1-1, with 7 positions matching TRBD1. The CDR3 is 16 amino acids. Germline V gives CDR1 LGHNA, CDR2 YNFKEQ. Losses at the gene ends were 1 base for V and 4 bases for J; bases not matched to a gene: 9. The CDR3 nucleotides read TGTGCCAGCAGCCAAGGCGAGGGGGCACTAGGCACTGAAGCTTTCTTT. Translated, it gives CASSQGEGALGTEAFF.

The rearrangement joins TRBV15 to TRBJ2-6, with D possibly matching TRBD1 (6 bases). Trimming pared 4 bases from V and 4 bases from J, leaving 14 bases between. Germline CDR1 is LNHNV and CDR2 is YYDKDF (reference sequence). The CDR3 is 16 residues long. The CDR3 region is CATSTNQGSGANVLTF. The CDR3 region has the DNA TGTGCCACCAGCACAAATCAGGGGTCAGGGGCCAACGTCCTGACTTTC.

This chain uses TRBV10-3 with TRBJ1-5, with 9 bases identical to TRBD1. Unmatched junction bases numbered 0, after V lost 2 bases and J lost 4 bases. The germline CDR1 and CDR2 sequences are ENHRY and SYGVKD. CDR3 length: 14 amino acids. The CDR3 nucleotides are TGTGCCATCAGTGAGGGACAGGGGAATCAGCCCCAGCATTTT. Translated, it gives CAISEGQGNQPQHF.